The clone carrying this TCR beta chain appeared a few times. In TCRdb, the RACE reads were re-called with MiXCR into one record per CDR3 protein. The table has approximately 350,000 distinct CDR3 sequences, 6% to 8.5% seen once. This CDR3 is 14 amino acids long. Between the trimmed V and J ends, which lost 0 bases and 1 base, there was a span of 6 bases. The V gene's germline CDR1 is MNHEY and CDR2 SVGAGI. Time point of the sample: patch test 1, 2 weeks after DPC sensitization. Specified treatment: therapeutic diphenylcyclopropenone sensitization with weekly scalp DPC. This sample is drawn from a study of human T cells and chemical hapten exposure.

The clonotype comes from a young woman with alopecia areata. Some clones in this sample may be carry-over from other donors' samples. The starting material was whole blood, obtained in connection with sensitization to the hapten diphenylcyclopropenone (DPC). The chain recombines TRBV6-5 with TRBJ2-5; no clear D gene. This CDR3 is CASSYSPGQETQYF. CDR3 DNA sequence: TGTGCCAGCAGTTACTCCCCGGGCCAAGAGACCCAGTACTTC.